Each of the 12 T cell receptor beta chains below was sequenced from the same sample in a study of OX40 agonist ivuxolimab in advanced cancers. Using immunoSEQ multiplex PCR, the repertoire was profiled, and TCRdb retains in-frame clones only, with some absent. In the table there are some 15,000 clones, approximately 80% of which are singletons. The source material was CD4+ or CD8+ T cells sorted from blood, sampled in a trial of the OX40 agonist ivuxolimab. These receptors were collected from an adult with an advanced solid tumor such as melanoma, head and neck, liver or kidney cancer.

The chain employs TRBV5-4 and TRBJ2-1, with 9 bases that match TRBD1. The CDR3 sequence is 16 residues long. Germline V gives CDR1 SGHNT, CDR2 YYREEE (reference sequence). With V trimmed by 0 bases and J by 8 bases, 9 bases remained unmatched. CDR3 region: CASSLGYGTGIDEQFF. The CDR3 DNA reads TGTGCCAGCAGCTTGGGGTATGGGACAGGGATCGATGAGCAGTTCTTC.

The rearrangement links TRBV4-3 to TRBJ2-7, with D perhaps matching TRBD2 (6 bases). CDR3 length: 15 amino acids. With 0 bases removed from V and 2 bases from J, the gap between germline ends came to 11 bases. CDR1 is LGHNA and CDR2 is YSLEER in the germline V gene. CDR3 coding DNA: TGCGCCAGCAGCCAAGATTGGGGGGTCGCCTACGAGCAGTACTTC. Translation: CASSQDWGVAYEQYF.

This clone appeared a single time. The rearrangement uses TRBV7-3 and TRBJ2-1; 11 bases match TRBD2. The junction had 8 bases not matched to a gene; V was cut back by 5 bases and J by 8 bases. Per the germline V gene, CDR1 is SGHTA and CDR2 is FQGTGA. This CDR3 is built from 15 residues. This CDR3 reads CASSPLAGGPHEQFF. DNA for the CDR3: TGTGCCAGCAGCCCCTTAGCGGGAGGGCCTCATGAGCAGTTCTTC.

The chain uses TRBV15 and TRBJ1-2; D unresolved. V was trimmed by 3 bases and J by 4 bases, leaving 3 bases between them. CDR1 is LNHNV, CDR2 YYDKDF, per germline (reference sequence). The CDR3 covers 11 residues. The CDR3 region has the DNA TGTGCCACCAGCAGCTTCTATGGCTACACCTTC. As protein: CATSSFYGYTF.

This clone was counted between two and nine times. Here the CDR3 DNA reads TGTGCCAGCAGCTGGGTTCAGACCCACTATGGCTACACCTTC. Its translation: CASSWVQTHYGYTF. The chain uses TRBV5-6 and TRBJ1-2, with D unresolved. CDR3 length: 14 amino acids. V lost 3 bases, J lost 3 bases, and 12 bases lay in between. From germline, CDR1 is SGHDT and CDR2 YYEEEE.

The chain carries TRBV19 and TRBJ2-5; D gene unclear. Trimming pared 3 bases from V and 7 bases from J, leaving 9 bases between. The germline V gene encodes CDR1 LNHDA and CDR2 SQIVND (reference sequence). The CDR3 contains 12 residues. CDR3 sequence (DNA): TGTGCCAGTAGTATCGCTAGTGGGACCCAGTACTTC. Protein sequence: CASSIASGTQYF. Full variable domain (missing parts from reference TRBV19 and TRBJ2-5): DGGITQSPKYLFRKEGQNVTLSCEQNLNHDAMYWYRQDPGQGLRLIYYSQIVNDFQKGDIAEGYSVSREKKESFPLTVTSAQKNPTAFYLCASSIASGTQYFGPGTRLLVL.

The chain recombines TRBV19 with TRBJ1-6; D is unresolved. Germline V gene data show CDR1 as LNHDA and CDR2 as SQIVND (reference sequence). Trimming left V 1 base short and J 10 bases short, with 8 bases between. This CDR3 region has 13 residues. CDR3 amino acids: CASSIVSGSPLHF. The CDR3 DNA sequence: TGTGCCAGTAGTATAGTTTCGGGATCACCCCTCCACTTT.

The gene calls are TRBV5-4 and TRBJ2-1, with TRBD1 as a possible D gene (6 bases). CDR3 length: 12 residues. Looked up from germline, CDR1 is SGHNT and CDR2 is YYREEE (reference sequence). Trimming took 7 bases from V and 9 from J, leaving 14 bases between them. The CDR3 DNA sequence: TGTGCCAGCTTGGAAGCCAGGGGTGAGCAGTTCTTC. This codes for CASLEARGEQFF.

V gene TRBV15 combines with J gene TRBJ2-7; D is unclear. Trimming took off 0 bases at V and 0 bases at J, with 9 bases between the two ends. Germline loops: CDR1 LNHNV, CDR2 YYDKDF (reference sequence). This CDR3 contains 15 residues. In DNA, the CDR3 is TGTGCCACCAGCAGAGATCTTTCGGGCTCCTACGAGCAGTACTTC. Translating it yields CATSRDLSGSYEQYF.

The chain joins TRBV15 to TRBJ2-7; 8 bases align to TRBD2. CDR1 LNHNV and CDR2 YYDKDF come from the germline V gene (reference sequence). J was trimmed by 1 base and V by 0 bases; bases with no gene match: 2. The length of the CDR3 is 15 residues. The CDR3 is CATSRDRGGSYEQYF. The CDR3 nucleotides are TGTGCCACCAGCAGAGATCGGGGGGGATCCTACGAGCAGTACTTC. The whole variable domain, remainder taken from reference TRBV15 and TRBJ2-7, is DAMVIQNPRYQVTQFGKPVTLSCSQTLNHNVMYWYQQKSSQAPKLLFHYYDKDFNNEADTPDNFQSRRPNTSFCFLDIRSPGLGDTAMYLCATSRDRGGSYEQYFGPGTRLTVT.

The V gene is TRBV14, the J gene TRBJ2-1; D possibly uses TRBD1 or TRBD2 (5 bases each). With 0 bases removed from V and 2 bases from J, the gap between germline ends came to 11 bases. Germline V gives CDR1 SGHDN, CDR2 FVKESK. The CDR3 has 16 amino acids. CDR3 in amino acids: CASSQEWGNPYNEQFF. The CDR3 DNA follows: TGTGCCAGCAGCCAAGAATGGGGGAACCCCTACAATGAGCAGTTCTTC.

V gene TRBV11-3 combines with J gene TRBJ1-3; D might be TRBD1 (5 bases). This CDR3 is built from 16 residues. Deletions cut 1 base from V and 0 bases from J, with 10 bases between. Germline V lookup: CDR1 SGHNT, CDR2 YENEEA. The CDR3 bases are TGTGCCAGCAGCTTAGCGCGGGGCTCCTCTGGAAACACCATATATTTT. This codes for CASSLARGSSGNTIYF. Together with reference TRBV11-3 and TRBJ1-3, the CDR3 gives the full variable domain: EAGVVQSPRYKIIEKKQPVAFWCNPISGHNTLYWYLQNLGQGPELLIRYENEEAVDDSQLPKDRFSAERLKGVDSTLKIQPAELGDSAVYLCASSLARGSSGNTIYFGEGSWLTVV.